The present T cell receptor beta chain was sequenced within a study of blood T cell repertoires in COVID-19. Source study methods: By means of reference gene primer amplification, nucleated cell counts were estimated. Sequencing used immunoSEQ multiplex PCR; TCRdb keeps in-frame clones, though not all of them. D and trimming come from the DNA, and the V and J calls and clone size come from that table. This table has tens of thousands of clones, 90% to 95% appearing once. The CDR3 is made up of 9 amino acids. Germline-derived CDR1 and CDR2 are SQVTM and ANQGSEA. V was cut by 2 bases and J by 10 bases, with 5 bases left in between.

This TCR derives from a man aged 55 to 70 with acute or convalescent COVID-19. Sequencing was carried out using peripheral blood. This chain connects TRBV29-1 to TRBJ1-1; D is perhaps TRBD1 (5 bases). CDR3 protein: CSVEQGAFF. The CDR3 DNA reads TGCAGCGTTGAACAGGGAGCTTTCTTT. Full variable domain (missing parts from reference TRBV29-1 and TRBJ1-1): SAVISQKPSRDICQRGTSLTIQCQVDSQVTMMFWYRQQPGQSLTLIATANQGSEATYESGFVIDKFPISRPNLTFSTLTVSNMSPEDSSIYLCSVEQGAFFGQGTRLTVV.